Listed here are 9 T cell receptor beta chains from one sample, sequenced in a study of immune evolution from preneoplasia to lung adenocarcinoma. Profiled with immunoSEQ multiplex PCR; TCRdb holds only in-frame clones, not every one. Altogether about 4,300 clones are present, less than 80% being singletons, with the ten largest covering about 7.6%. The sequenced material came from FFPE adjacent normal lung tissue. The origin of the receptors is a person between 60 and 79 years old with lung adenocarcinoma.

This chain links TRBV11-3 with TRBJ2-5, with D unresolved. From germline, CDR1 is SGHNT and CDR2 YENEEA. Trimming left V 0 bases short and J 6 bases short, with 5 bases between. CDR3 length equals 12 residues. CDR3 sequence (DNA): TGTGCCAGCAGCTTAGAAGGGCAGACCCAGTACTTC. Encoded protein: CASSLEGQTQYF.

This sequence joins TRBV5-8 and TRBJ2-7; unclear D gene. Germline V gene lookup returns CDR1 SGHTS and CDR2 YDEGEE. The CDR3 totals 13 residues. Trimming removed 6 bases at V and 1 base at J, with 11 bases between. The CDR3 loop reads CASNLWGSYEQYF. The CDR3 DNA reads as TGTGCCAGCAACCTCTGGGGTTCCTACGAGCAGTACTTC.

The chain couples TRBV27 to TRBJ2-2; D unclear. The germline V gene encodes CDR1 MNHEY and CDR2 SMNVEV (reference sequence). The CDR3 sequence is 16 residues long. V was pared by 5 bases and J by 4 bases, with 17 bases between. For the CDR3, the DNA is TGTGCCAGCAGTGCCTTCGGGCCGGCGAGCACCGGGGAGCTGTTTTTT. Translating it yields CASSAFGPASTGELFF.

The table lists this clone with a few counts. The chain combines TRBV19 with TRBJ2-7, with D perhaps TRBD2 (5 bases). CDR1 is LNHDA and CDR2 is SQIVND in the germline V gene (reference sequence). The CDR3 extends over 14 amino acids. The V gene lost 3 bases and the J gene lost 5 bases, with 14 bases spanning the gap. The CDR3 is CASSIGLRRHEQYF. CDR3 nucleotide sequence: TGTGCCAGTAGTATCGGACTGCGCCGCCACGAGCAGTACTTC.

The rearrangement uses TRBV30 and TRBJ1-2; D unresolved. Per germline, CDR1 GTSNPN and CDR2 SVGIG (reference sequence). The V gene lost 1 base and the J gene lost 8 bases, with 8 bases spanning the gap. The CDR3 is made up of 11 amino acids. The CDR3 DNA is TGTGCCTGGAGTGCGGTGAGCGGCTACACCTTC. Its protein product is CAWSAVSGYTF.

V usage is TRBV29-1 and J usage is TRBJ2-1; D is possibly TRBD1 (6 bases). The germline V gene has CDR1 SQVTM and CDR2 ANQGSEA. The CDR3 consists of 11 residues. V was shortened by 4 bases and J by 7 bases, with 8 bases between the two germline ends. The CDR3 reads CSVGTANEQFF. The CDR3 DNA is TGCAGCGTTGGGACAGCTAATGAGCAGTTCTTC.

The chain employs TRBV25-1 and TRBJ2-1, with 7 bases fitting TRBD1. The germline CDR1 and CDR2 sequences are MGHDK and SYGVNS. The CDR3 extends over 13 amino acids. V lost 1 base, J lost 16 bases, and 10 bases stayed unmatched. CDR3 sequence reads: CASSESHRGYLFF. DNA of the CDR3: TGTGCCAGCAGTGAATCGCACAGGGGCTACCTATTCTTC.

Regarding this clone: At the DNA level, this CDR3 is encoded by other sequences in the same sample as well. V gene TRBV11-3 combines with J gene TRBJ2-1, with TRBD2 identical over 10 bases. This CDR3 comprises 15 residues. The ends lost 1 base at V and 7 bases at J; junction bases unmatched: 4. CDR1 SGHNT and CDR2 YENEEA come from the germline V gene. CDR3 region: CASSLGLAGVNEQFF. The CDR3 nucleotides read TGTGCCAGCAGCTTAGGGCTAGCGGGAGTAAATGAGCAGTTCTTC.

This clone was seen only once. The J gene is TRBJ2-2, the V gene TRBV5-1, with 8 bases aligning to TRBD2. J was trimmed by 5 bases and V by 4 bases; bases with no gene match: 10. The CDR3 has 16 residues. Germline V gene sequence: CDR1 SGHRS, CDR2 YFSETQ. CDR3 residues: CASSTEAGVGTGELFF. CDR3 sequence (DNA): TGCGCCAGCAGCACGGAAGCGGGAGTGGGGACCGGGGAGCTGTTTTTT.